The source of this T cell receptor beta chain is a study of response to subunit inactivated influenza vaccine. TCRdb redid the calling of the RT-PCR reads with MiXCR, one entry per CDR3 protein. The sample carries approximately 480,000 distinct CDR3 sequences, 10% to 11% recorded once. Study outcomes and limitations: Researchers suggested that each seasonal influenza vaccination recruits few new T cells.

As to this clonotype: Its antigen is undetermined.

The J segment lost 4 bases and the V segment lost 10 bases, leaving 10 bases of the junction unmatched. Germline-derived CDR1 and CDR2 are ENHRY and SYGVKD. The length of the CDR3 is 14 residues. This specimen consisted of PBMCs from blood, obtained roughly 47 days after vaccination. The sequence was obtained from a middle-aged man who received an inactivated influenza vaccine. The genes are TRBV10-3 and TRBJ2-1, with 7 bases lining up with TRBD1. CDR3 sequence: CASRQGLGYNEQFF. As DNA, the CDR3 is TGTGCCAGCCGACAGGGTTTGGGATACAATGAGCAGTTCTTC.